The clone carrying this TCR beta chain was counted many times. The antigen is not known. Researchers amplified the TCR beta CDR3 regions from RNA transcripts. The HTBI primer set was used in a first-round RT-PCR of the TCR CDR3. From the multiplex PCR reads, TCRdb called clonotypes with MiXCR, one entry per CDR3 protein. Of some 760,000 distinct CDR3 sequences listed, about 14% are singletons. This entry belongs to a study of T cells in Graves' hyperthyroidism and ophthalmopathy. Whole-study findings and limits: Through a model of 13 V-J features, ophthalmopathy was separated from stable hyperthyroidism.

The authors took PBMCs from 10 ml fresh peripheral blood. The sample comprised blood. This TCR was sampled from a woman younger than 35 with Graves' hyperthyroidism.

CDR3 residues: CASSLLRGAGGYEQYF. The CDR3 DNA reads TGCGCCAGCAGCCTTCTTAGAGGGGCGGGAGGCTACGAGCAGTACTTC. The rearrangement joins TRBV4-3 to TRBJ2-7, with TRBD2 matching 8 bases. Losses at the gene ends were 4 bases for V and 3 bases for J; bases not matched to a gene: 11. CDR3 length equals 16 residues. CDR1 LGHNA and CDR2 YSLEER come from the germline V gene.